This passage covers 31 T cell receptor beta chains from one sample sequenced in a study of T cells after somatic rescue of genetic block. Data came from immunoSEQ multiplex PCR; TCRdb stores just in-frame clones and leaves some out. There are under 15,000 clones in the sample; around 70% occur only once, and roughly 12% lies in the top ten. Sequencing was carried out using peripheral blood mononuclear cells (PBMCs). These receptors were collected from a boy aged 5-17 years.

By sample fraction, this clone is medium-sized. This rearrangement joins TRBV7-9 to TRBJ1-4; D might be TRBD1 (6 bases). The germline V gene encodes CDR1 SEHNR and CDR2 FQNEAQ (reference sequence). There are 14 residues in the CDR3. Trimming cost V 3 bases and J 5 bases, with 10 bases left between them. DNA for the CDR3: TGTGCCAGCAGCTTCAGGACAGAGAATGAAAAACTGTTTTTT. Encoded protein: CASSFRTENEKLFF.

The chain employs TRBV14 and TRBJ2-5; 8 nucleotides agree with TRBD1. This CDR3 is 15 amino acids long. J lost 3 bases, V lost 4 bases, and 7 bases had no gene match. CDR1 and CDR2 (germline): SGHDN, FVKESK. The CDR3 DNA sequence: TGTGCCAGCAGCCCCGGGACAGGCATAAAAGAGACCCAGTACTTC. It encodes CASSPGTGIKETQYF.

The rearrangement links TRBV9 to TRBJ2-3; 10 nucleotides line up with TRBD2. The CDR3 consists of 14 residues. Unmatched junction bases numbered 4, after V lost 4 bases and J lost 5 bases. Germline assignment: CDR1 SGDLS and CDR2 YYNGEE. The CDR3 spells CASSLSSGRDTQYF. The CDR3 DNA reads as TGTGCCAGCAGCCTATCTAGCGGGAGAGATACGCAGTATTTT. Full variable domain (remainder filled in from reference TRBV9 and TRBJ2-3): DSGVTQTPKHLITATGQRVTLRCSPRSGDLSVYWYQQSLDQGLQFLIQYYNGEERAKGNILERFSAQQFPDLHSELNLSSLELGDSALYFCASSLSSGRDTQYFGPGTRLTVL.

This chain joins TRBV11-2 and TRBJ2-7, with 8 bases aligning to TRBD1. V lost 5 bases, J lost 2 bases, and 5 bases stayed unmatched. In germline, CDR1 is SGHAT, CDR2 FQNNGV. CDR3 length equals 14 residues. The CDR3 DNA sequence: TGTGCCAGCAGCGCGCGGACAGGGCCCTACGAGCAGTACTTC. Its protein product is CASSARTGPYEQYF.

The V gene is TRBV28, the J gene TRBJ1-2; no reliable D call. V lost 7 bases to trimming and J lost 5 bases, with 20 bases between them. The germline CDR1 and CDR2 sequences are MDHEN and SYDVKM. The CDR3 length is 15 residues. The CDR3 DNA is TGTGCCAGCATACGCAGGACGCCTTCGTCTTATGGCTACACCTTC. Amino acids: CASIRRTPSSYGYTF.

This chain links TRBV5-1 with TRBJ2-3, with a possible D match to TRBD2 (6 bases). Trimming stripped 4 bases from V and 0 bases from J, with 15 bases between. Looked up from germline, CDR1 is SGHRS and CDR2 is YFSETQ. CDR3 size: 16 residues. The CDR3 sequence is CASSPRGGGSTDTQYF. The CDR3 region has the DNA TGCGCCAGCAGCCCGAGGGGAGGAGGGAGCACAGATACGCAGTATTTT.

This clone was detected a few times. The chain joins TRBV6-5 to TRBJ2-3; D is undetermined. V was shortened by 4 bases and J by 6 bases, with 8 bases between the two germline ends. The CDR3 is 12 residues long. Germline V gene data show CDR1 as MNHEY and CDR2 as SVGAGI. The chain's CDR3 is CASSSTSDTQYF. The CDR3 bases are TGTGCCAGCAGTTCTACTTCTGATACGCAGTATTTT.

The rearrangement links TRBV6-4 to TRBJ2-2; possible D gene TRBD2, 5 bases. The CDR3 spans 17 residues. The germline V gene has CDR1 MRHNA and CDR2 SNTAGT. V was clipped by 4 bases and J by 1 base, with 16 bases between them. The DNA for the CDR3 is TGTGCCAGCAGTGCCCCTCTGGGGAGAGAGAACACCGGGGAGCTGTTTTTT. This sequence encodes CASSAPLGRENTGELFF.

The chain is built from TRBV18 and TRBJ2-2; 15 positions agree with TRBD2. Germline trimming cut 3 bases from V and 4 bases from J; bases unmatched to any gene: 9. Germline V CDR1 and CDR2: KGHSH, LQKENI. CDR3 length: 19 residues. CDR3 DNA sequence: TGTGCCAGCTCACCCCTCCCGGGACTAGCGGGAGGAGGCACCGGGGAGCTGTTTTTT. Amino acid sequence: CASSPLPGLAGGGTGELFF.

The chain has TRBV7-6 and TRBJ2-5, with a possible D match to TRBD2 (6 bases). This CDR3 comprises 15 residues. Trimming left V 1 base short and J 4 bases short, with 13 bases between. Germline values: CDR1 SGHVS, CDR2 FNYEAQ. The CDR3 nucleotides are TGTGCCAGCAGCTTAGGGGTAGCGGAAATAGAGACCCAGTACTTC. Protein: CASSLGVAEIETQYF.

The chain is built from TRBV6-8 and TRBJ1-5; D ambiguous. Looked up from germline, CDR1 is MNHGY and CDR2 is SAAAGT. The CDR3 runs 16 residues. V was trimmed by 0 bases and J by 0 bases, leaving 9 bases between them. CDR3 amino acids: CASSYSKWISNQPQHF. The CDR3 coding sequence is TGTGCCAGCAGTTACTCGAAATGGATTAGCAATCAGCCCCAGCATTTT.

Within the sample, this clone is medium-sized. V is TRBV6-6 and J is TRBJ1-1; 7 nucleotides agree with TRBD1. CDR3 length equals 14 residues. Germline CDR1 and CDR2: MNHNY and SVGAGI (reference sequence). Trimming took 10 bases from V and 6 from J; bases not matched to a gene: 14. Here the CDR3 reads CATLLRGGKAEAFF. The CDR3 bases are TGTGCCACCCTCCTACGAGGGGGCAAAGCTGAAGCTTTCTTT.

The V and J genes are TRBV20-1 and TRBJ2-1; the D is unclear. V shed 2 bases and J shed 10 bases, with 6 bases lying between them. The CDR3 sequence is 10 residues long. Germline V gives CDR1 DFQATT, CDR2 SNEGSKA (reference sequence). The DNA for the CDR3 is TGCAGTGCTAGATCTTGGGAGCAGTTCTTC. Translating it yields CSARSWEQFF.

This chain links TRBV28 with TRBJ1-3; D remains unclear. The CDR3 extends over 14 amino acids. Germline V gene lookup returns CDR1 MDHEN and CDR2 SYDVKM. Trimming cost V 6 bases and J 0 bases, with 9 bases left between them. CDR3: CASRVAPSGNTIYF. CDR3 nucleotides: TGTGCCAGCAGGGTCGCCCCCTCTGGAAACACCATATATTTT.

The gene calls are TRBV7-9 and TRBJ1-3, with a weak D call TRBD1 (5 bases). Between the trimmed V and J ends, which lost 1 base and 2 bases, there was a span of 12 bases. The CDR3 runs to 16 residues. Per germline, CDR1 SEHNR and CDR2 FQNEAQ (reference sequence). CDR3 sequence: CASSLVWSGTGNTIYF. The CDR3 bases are TGTGCCAGCAGCTTAGTGTGGTCAGGGACTGGAAACACCATATATTTT.

The chain uses TRBV6-6 and TRBJ2-7, with D possibly matching TRBD1 (6 bases). Per the germline V gene, CDR1 is MNHNY and CDR2 is SVGAGI (reference sequence). Between the trimmed V and J ends, which lost 0 bases and 6 bases, there was a span of 12 bases. This CDR3 contains 14 residues. In DNA form, the CDR3 reads TGTGCCAGCAGTTACTCGGACAGATCGGGCGAGCAGTACTTC. This codes for CASSYSDRSGEQYF.

This clone was seen more than once but under ten times. V gene TRBV5-1 combines with J gene TRBJ1-1; a weak D match, TRBD1 (5 bases). V was shortened by 4 bases and J by 4 bases, with 11 bases between the two germline ends. The V gene's germline CDR1 is SGHRS and CDR2 YFSETQ. This CDR3 is built from 13 residues. Here the CDR3 DNA reads TGCGCCAGCAGCCGGGGGAGGGGCACTGAAGCTTTCTTT. Residues: CASSRGRGTEAFF.

This clone was detected only a few times. CDR3 DNA: TGTGCCAGCAGCTTAGCACGGGAGCGGTTCCAGAAAACAGATACGCAGTATTTT. Its translation is CASSLARERFQKTDTQYF. The V gene is TRBV11-2, the J gene TRBJ2-3; the D gene is possibly TRBD2 (6 bases). The CDR3 totals 18 residues. V dropped 1 base and J dropped 3 bases, with 20 bases sitting between them. Germline CDR1 and CDR2: SGHAT and FQNNGV.

J is TRBJ2-1 and V is TRBV5-5; 10 bases align to TRBD2. After removal of 2 bases from V and 7 bases from J, the junction contained 9 bases not matched to a gene. The CDR3 sequence is 16 residues long. Per the germline V gene, CDR1 is SGHKS and CDR2 is YYEKEE (reference sequence). In DNA form, the CDR3 reads TGTGCCAGCAGCTTTCGACTAGCGGGCCCTCTAAATGAGCAGTTCTTC. It codes for CASSFRLAGPLNEQFF.

The V and J genes are TRBV28 and TRBJ2-7, with 8 bases identical to TRBD1. Trimming took 2 bases from V and 1 from J; bases not matched to a gene: 16. The CDR3 contains 19 residues. The germline V gene encodes CDR1 MDHEN and CDR2 SYDVKM. The CDR3 protein is CASSLRQLLSYRGSYEQYF. CDR3 nucleotides: TGTGCCAGCAGTTTAAGACAGTTATTATCGTACAGGGGGTCCTACGAGCAGTACTTC.

The count of this clone is one. This chain connects TRBV10-3 to TRBJ2-1, with 10 bases that match TRBD2. With V trimmed by 4 bases and J by 8 bases, 14 bases remained unmatched. CDR3 length: 17 amino acids. CDR1 ENHRY and CDR2 SYGVKD come from the germline V gene. This CDR3 is CAISGATGLAGAHEQFF. The CDR3 coding sequence is TGTGCCATCAGTGGCGCCACAGGCCTAGCGGGAGCCCATGAGCAGTTCTTC.

The V call is TRBV28, the J call TRBJ1-6, with 9 bases lining up with TRBD1. Germline CDR1 MDHEN, CDR2 SYDVKM. The V segment lost 7 bases and the J segment 10 bases; nucleotides outside the gene matches: 11. The CDR3 runs to 15 residues. The CDR3 loop reads CASKRGDRESSPLHF. CDR3 coding DNA: TGTGCCAGCAAGAGGGGGGACAGGGAGAGCTCACCCCTCCACTTT.

This clone was counted between two and nine times. This chain uses TRBV11-2 with TRBJ1-1; TRBD1 agrees at 7 bases. Germline values: CDR1 SGHAT, CDR2 FQNNGV. The length of the CDR3 is 11 residues. The trim removed 4 bases at V and 11 bases at J, leaving 4 bases unmatched. The CDR3 is CASSSRGPAFF. CDR3 coding DNA: TGTGCCAGCAGCTCGAGGGGGCCCGCTTTCTTT.

This clone is medium-sized in the sample. The chain combines TRBV27 with TRBJ1-5; 7 bases are a match to TRBD1. V was clipped by 3 bases and J by 5 bases; unmatched bases: 7. Germline CDR1 and CDR2: MNHEY and SMNVEV (reference sequence). The CDR3 sequence is 15 residues long. The CDR3 reads CASSFSGQPYQPQHF. In DNA, the CDR3 is TGTGCCAGCAGTTTTTCGGGACAGCCCTATCAGCCCCAGCATTTT.

This clone is medium-sized (0.01 to 0.1%) by share. The chain recombines TRBV7-9 with TRBJ2-7, with 9 bases matching TRBD1. Germline trimming cut 1 base from V and 5 bases from J; bases unmatched to any gene: 0. The CDR3 is made up of 13 amino acids. Germline V gives CDR1 SEHNR, CDR2 FQNEAQ (reference sequence). CDR3 sequence reads: CASSLGQGDEQYF. The CDR3 nucleotides are TGTGCCAGCAGCTTAGGACAGGGGGACGAGCAGTACTTC.

The chain couples TRBV21-1 to TRBJ2-3. TRBV21-1 has pseudogene status. The CDR3 sequence is 17 residues long. The CDR3 region is CASSRTPRTRGTDTQYF. CDR3 in DNA: TGTGCCAGCAGCAGGACTCCTAGGACACGGGGAACAGATACGCAGTATTTT.

The chain uses TRBV4-2 and TRBJ2-3; D is unresolved. Deletions cut 1 base from V and 1 base from J, with 12 bases between. CDR1 and CDR2 from the germline V gene are LGHNA and YNFKEQ. The CDR3 covers 16 residues. CDR3 in amino acids: CASSQARGPGTDTQYF. For the CDR3, the DNA is TGTGCCAGCAGCCAAGCAAGAGGACCCGGCACAGATACGCAGTATTTT.

This chain links TRBV7-2 with TRBJ1-3, with D unclear. Trimming left V 2 bases short and J 3 bases short, with 11 bases between. The CDR3 is made up of 15 amino acids. In germline, CDR1 is SGHTA, CDR2 FQGNSA. Here the CDR3 reads CASSLWTAFGNTIYF. The CDR3 coding sequence is TGTGCCAGCAGCTTATGGACGGCCTTTGGAAACACCATATATTTT. Full variable domain (missing parts from reference TRBV7-2 and TRBJ1-3): GAGVSQSPSNKVTEKGKDVELRCDPISGHTALYWYRQSLGQGLEFLIYFQGNSAPDKSGLPSDRFSAERTGGSVSTLTIQRTQQEDSAVYLCASSLWTAFGNTIYFGEGSWLTVV.

The V gene is TRBV19, the J gene TRBJ2-5, with D tentatively TRBD1 (5 bases). This CDR3 contains 15 residues. V was cut by 3 bases and J by 1 base, with 12 bases left in between. Germline-derived CDR1 and CDR2 are LNHDA and SQIVND (reference sequence). The CDR3 reads CASSMGRQSQETQYF. The DNA of the CDR3 is TGTGCCAGTAGTATGGGGCGGCAGTCCCAAGAGACCCAGTACTTC.

The chain carries TRBV5-1 and TRBJ1-4; D unclear. The CDR3 is made up of 16 amino acids. V dropped 1 base and J dropped 5 bases, with 15 bases sitting between them. In germline, CDR1 is SGHRS, CDR2 YFSETQ. CDR3 sequence reads: CASSLRESLTNEKLFF. The DNA of the CDR3 is TGCGCCAGCAGCTTGAGGGAAAGCTTAACAAATGAAAAACTGTTTTTT.

In this sample, this clone is large. The chain has TRBV6-4 and TRBJ2-7; TRBD1 matches 11 bases. This CDR3 contains 18 residues. The germline CDR1 and CDR2 sequences are MRHNA and SNTAGT. Unmatched junction bases numbered 15, after V lost 8 bases and J lost 0 bases. This CDR3 reads CASLFSDRGPLSSYEQYF. In nucleotides, the CDR3 is TGTGCCAGCCTCTTTTCGGACAGGGGGCCTTTAAGCTCCTACGAGCAGTACTTC.